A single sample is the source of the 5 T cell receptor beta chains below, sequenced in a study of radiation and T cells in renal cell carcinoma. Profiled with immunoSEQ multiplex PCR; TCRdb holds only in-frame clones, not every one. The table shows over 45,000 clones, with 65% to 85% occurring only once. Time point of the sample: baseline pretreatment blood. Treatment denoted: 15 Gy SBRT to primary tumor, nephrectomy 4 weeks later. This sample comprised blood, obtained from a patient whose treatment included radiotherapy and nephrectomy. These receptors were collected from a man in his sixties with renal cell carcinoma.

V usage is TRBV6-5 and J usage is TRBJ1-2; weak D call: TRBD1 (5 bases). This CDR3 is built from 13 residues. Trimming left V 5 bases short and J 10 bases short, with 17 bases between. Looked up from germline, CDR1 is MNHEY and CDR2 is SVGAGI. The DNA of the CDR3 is TGTGCCAGCAGTCCAGGGAGAGGAGGCCCCTACACCTTC. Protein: CASSPGRGGPYTF.

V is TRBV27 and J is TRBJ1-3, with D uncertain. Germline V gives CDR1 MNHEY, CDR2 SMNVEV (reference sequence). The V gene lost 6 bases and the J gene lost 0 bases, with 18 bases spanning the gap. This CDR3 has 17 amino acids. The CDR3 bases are TGTGCCAGCAGACACTTCACGGAGGCGGACTCTGGAAACACCATATATTTT. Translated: CASRHFTEADSGNTIYF.

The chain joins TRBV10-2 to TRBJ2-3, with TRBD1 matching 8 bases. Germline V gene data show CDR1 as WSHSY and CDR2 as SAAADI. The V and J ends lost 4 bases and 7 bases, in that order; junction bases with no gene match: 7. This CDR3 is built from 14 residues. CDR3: CASSVSGGPNTQYF. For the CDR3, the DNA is TGCGCCAGCAGTGTTTCAGGGGGCCCTAATACGCAGTATTTT.

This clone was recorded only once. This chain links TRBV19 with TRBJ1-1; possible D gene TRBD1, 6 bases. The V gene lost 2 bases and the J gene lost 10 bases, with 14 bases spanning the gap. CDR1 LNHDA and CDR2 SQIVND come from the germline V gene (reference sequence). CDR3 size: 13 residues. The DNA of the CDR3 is TGTGCCAGTAGTATAAACCCCGGGACACGAGCTTTCTTT. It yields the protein CASSINPGTRAFF.

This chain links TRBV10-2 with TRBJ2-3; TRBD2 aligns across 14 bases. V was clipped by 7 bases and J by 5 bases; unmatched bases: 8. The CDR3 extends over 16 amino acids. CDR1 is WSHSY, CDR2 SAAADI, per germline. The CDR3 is CASTETSGGALDTQYF. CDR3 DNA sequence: TGCGCCAGCACCGAGACTAGCGGGGGGGCCTTAGATACGCAGTATTTT.